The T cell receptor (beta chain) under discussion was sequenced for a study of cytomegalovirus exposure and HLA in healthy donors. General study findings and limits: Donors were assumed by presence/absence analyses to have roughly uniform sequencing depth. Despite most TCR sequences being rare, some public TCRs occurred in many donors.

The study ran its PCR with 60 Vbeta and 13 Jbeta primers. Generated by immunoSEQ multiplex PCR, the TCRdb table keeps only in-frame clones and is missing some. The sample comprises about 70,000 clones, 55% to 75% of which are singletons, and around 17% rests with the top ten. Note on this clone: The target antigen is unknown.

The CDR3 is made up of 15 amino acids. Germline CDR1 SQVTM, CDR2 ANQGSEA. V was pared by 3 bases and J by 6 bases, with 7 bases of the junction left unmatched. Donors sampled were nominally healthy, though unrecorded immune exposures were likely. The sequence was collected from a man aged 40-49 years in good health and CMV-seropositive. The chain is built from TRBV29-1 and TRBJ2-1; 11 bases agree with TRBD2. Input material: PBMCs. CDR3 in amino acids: CSVEIAGGHRNEQFF. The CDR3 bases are TGCAGCGTTGAGATAGCGGGGGGGCATCGCAATGAGCAGTTCTTC.